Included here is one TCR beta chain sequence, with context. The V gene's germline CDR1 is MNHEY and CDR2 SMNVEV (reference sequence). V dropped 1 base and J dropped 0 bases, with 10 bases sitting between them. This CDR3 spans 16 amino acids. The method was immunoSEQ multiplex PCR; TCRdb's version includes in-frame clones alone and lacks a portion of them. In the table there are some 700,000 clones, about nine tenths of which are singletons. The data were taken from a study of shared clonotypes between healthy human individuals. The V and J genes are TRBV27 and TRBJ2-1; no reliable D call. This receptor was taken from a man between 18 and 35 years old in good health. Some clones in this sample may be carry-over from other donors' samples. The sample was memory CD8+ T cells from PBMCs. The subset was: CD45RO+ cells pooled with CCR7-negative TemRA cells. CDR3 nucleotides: TGTGCCAGCAGTTTATTAGGGCCAGGCTCCTACAATGAGCAGTTCTTC. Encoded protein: CASSLLGPGSYNEQFF.